This T cell receptor beta chain was found in a study of cytomegalovirus exposure and HLA in healthy donors (dated by TCRdb to the late 2010s). About the investigation overall: In an earlier analysis of some 550 of the donors, 250 to 300 Gb of sequence data and some 100 million unique TCR beta sequences from roughly 200 million T cells were reported. Roughly five DR-DQ haplotypes were treated as single units for association and clustering because of strong linkage in the cohort. The study aimed to test whether cataloging public T cell receptors could reveal signatures of past pathogen exposure. Besides the first cohort of hundreds of subjects, a separate validation cohort made up of over a hundred different subjects was used. In the later analysis, no new phenotypic data were used to find candidate immune exposures; instead, reliance was placed on TCR beta sequences and their occurrence across donors. A later genetic analysis used genome-wide SNP genotypes for about three fifths of the 666 donors, treating that subset as a discovery cohort. Both class I and class II loci were covered by HLA typing, at four-digit resolution. An early release that covered some 630 HLA-typed donors contained approximately 320 gigabases of sequencing data and some 87 million unique TCR sequences. Among under 450 genotyped donors of the cohort, an average of approximately 230,000 unique TCR beta nucleotide sequences were sequenced per donor, around 20% of them non-productive. All discovery cohort repertoires had been generated on a single sequencing platform. An earlier analysis of some 500 of the donors applied high-throughput TCR beta sequencing to assess whether each TCR beta V gene segment acted as functional or pseudogenic. The T cell repertoires of around 670 subjects were profiled by immunosequencing and related to cytomegalovirus serostatus. The number of typed donors differed by locus: roughly 629-640 for A, B, C, DRB1 and DQB1; some 500 for DQA1; approximately 610 for DPA1; and some 470 for DPB1. Of the 300 to 450 genotyped donors, 65% to 90% fell in the genetic ancestry cluster associated with self-reported Caucasian donors. High-throughput TCR immunosequencing, statistical association of individual TCRs with disease status, and machine learning were combined to predict cytomegalovirus infection status. Donor age, sex, ethnicity and CMV serostatus were compiled together with the repertoire data. A later analysis re-examined previously published TCR beta repertoires from more than 550 donors and added high-resolution HLA genotyping to investigate patterns of TCR occurrence.

Overall results and qualifications from the work: CMV serostatus was the only immune exposure information available for the cohort. The study listed approximately 150 TCR beta chains as associated with cytomegalovirus. The authors suggested that the approach could potentially be generalized to other disease states and immunological phenotypes. A further reported finding was that TCR beta sequences accurately predicted the HLA-A and HLA-B alleles for most subjects in the first cohort. A cluster of highly shared sequence variants was judged likely to be a technical artifact of the sequencing pipeline. Because some donors lacked HLA typing at each locus, the association tests relied only on the typed subset. A later genetic analysis associated a missense DCLRE1C variant with V-gene and J-gene trimming of TCR beta chains, and an independent cohort replicated the association. The 87-base-pair reads could not distinguish some IMGT-functional V segments, including TRBV6-2 and TRBV6-3, so those segments were excluded. According to a later analysis, parvovirus B19, influenza, CMV and Epstein-Barr virus appeared linked to several top co-occurrence clusters. The presence/absence analyses assumed that sequencing depth was roughly uniform across donors, and that assumption may not be true. This cohort had only TCR beta chains sequenced, and the lack of alpha or paired-chain data limited which features could be detected. Most TCR sequences were observed very rarely across donors, whereas some public TCRs were present in many individuals. In a later analysis, TCR association rates were found to vary across HLA loci, with the most associated TCRs seen for DRB1 alleles and the fewest for HLA-C alleles. Strong co-occurrence of HLA alleles, especially DR and DQ, made assigning TCR associations to individual alleles difficult. In a later analysis, HLA-associated TCR beta chains were found to be more clonally expanded and to have lower generation probabilities than equally common non-associated chains. In a later analysis, 16,951 TCR beta sequences were associated with specific HLA alleles at a false discovery rate of 0.05. In both the original and validation cohorts, the classifier was reported to diagnose cytomegalovirus status with high specificity and sensitivity. According to a later genetic analysis, donors in an Asian-associated ancestry cluster had fewer N-insertions in productive TCRs than the roughly 700-donor mean. A few of the identified cytomegalovirus-associated TCR beta chains were confirmed in vitro to be specific for cytomegalovirus antigens. Correlated functional status among segregating V segments might be attributable to linkage disequilibrium, but an unknown experimental factor could not be ruled out. In an earlier analysis of approximately 590 of the donors, most TCR beta V segments were observed in productive rearrangements about 87% or about 30% of the time, broadly matching IMGT annotations. A later analysis found that most CMV-associated TCR beta chains appeared HLA-restricted, with HLA associations seemingly driven largely by CMV exposure. About 17 rarely observed V segments, including chromosome 9 orphons, were excluded from the earlier analysis of several hundred of the donors because counts were too low.

Libraries were prepared through the immunoSEQ multiplex PCR assay. The multiplex PCR relied on a mix of 60 forward primers for TCR Vbeta segments and 13 reverse primers for TCR Jbeta segments. A multiplex PCR assay on genomic DNA amplified the CDR3 region of rearranged TCR beta genes. The Illumina HiSeq System was used to sequence the amplified TCR beta libraries as 87-base-pair reads. Under the source paper's analysis protocol: Across the 600 to 700 repertoires, a later analysis counted tens of millions of unique TCR beta chains, approximately 10 million of which were shared by at least two donors. To remove PCR and sequencing errors, raw reads were error-corrected and collapsed into unique sequences using a nearest-neighbor algorithm that merged closely related sequences. To assign V, D and J gene segments, CDR3 sequences were aligned to IMGT reference sequences. For a sequence to be retained, a match of at least six nucleotides to both a V gene segment and a J gene segment was required. A rearrangement counted as productive if the CDR3 had no stop codons and remained in frame with V and J, and every other rearrangement counted as non-productive. Following IMGT convention, CDR3 was defined as the stretch from the second conserved V-encoded cysteine up to the conserved J-encoded phenylalanine. In an earlier analysis of around 540 of the donors, sequences lacking an unambiguous match to a single V gene segment were excluded. In an earlier analysis of several hundred of the donors, V segments were called functional above 56.7% productive rearrangements and were called segregating when the between-donor standard deviation exceeded 5%. To diagnose cytomegalovirus status from the catalog of TCR beta chain sequences, a statistical classification framework was built. In a later analysis, TCR nucleotide sequences were compared against IMGT/GENE-DB human TR gene sequences so that V and J genes could be assigned. Using the TCRdist pipeline, a later analysis assigned CDR3 sequences along with most-parsimonious VDJ recombination scenarios. In a later analysis, each TCR beta chain was defined by its CDR3 amino acid sequence together with its V-gene family, and reads lacking a unique V-gene family were excluded. In a later analysis, 500 to 650 highly shared, low-generation-probability nucleotide sequences were removed to address suspected cross-contamination and a sequencing artifact. In a later analysis, a clonal expansion index was calculated for each public chain from normalized within-repertoire ranks of inferred template counts. A later analysis computed generation probabilities with a VDJ recombination model fitted to out-of-frame rearrangements, and checked the results against IGoR. In a later analysis, TCR-TCR, TCR-HLA and TCR-CMV co-occurrence was scored with hypergeometric tests, and a repertoire-size bias correction was applied to TCR pairs. False discovery rates were estimated in a later analysis by permuting HLA or CMV assignments 20 times. A later analysis grouped co-occurring TCRs with DBSCAN, adding TCRdist sequence similarity when clustering within HLA-allele-positive subsets. For co-occurrence clustering, repertoires with fewer than 30,000 or more than 120,000 public chains were excluded, along with five repertoires with anomalous nucleotide sharing. What TCRdb holds here is the immuneACCESS table cut down to in-frame rearrangements. Part of the clones is not present; checked against another copy, under half of the missing clones reflect an unresolved V gene, and the others are unexplained. D and trimming come from the DNA, and the V and J calls and clone size come from that table. For this sample, the table gives 45,000 to 50,000 clones. Around a sixth of the sample comes from the top ten.

Deletion took 3 bases off V and 2 bases off J, with a span of 16 bases between the germline ends. The CDR3, from cysteine to phenylalanine, totals 15 residues. Left in the record is the CDR3 DNA by itself, 45 bases read in frame from the first base. The germline V gene (reference sequence) specifies GTSNPN as CDR1 and SVGIG as CDR2. Concerning this clone itself: The antigen this receptor binds is unknown.

The cohort comprised fewer than 700 healthy bone marrow donors. Cohort members were all nominally healthy when sampled, although unrecorded immune exposures were likely present. The donor was CMV seronegative and was included in the group of a few hundred seronegative cohort members. Every donor gave a peripheral blood sample, and the peripheral blood mononuclear cells from that sample were used for TCR beta sequencing. The Qiagen DNeasy Blood Extraction Kit was used to extract genomic DNA from the blood cell samples. The source of this sequence is a male donor in good health and CMV-seronegative. The chain links TRBV30 with TRBJ1-2; D gene: possibly TRBD1, on 6 matching bases. Sequencing was done on a sample of PBMCs. The DNA sequence is given as TGTGCCTGGAGGCCGGTCGGACAGCCAAACTATGGCTACACCTTC. Translated, it gives CAWRPVGQPNYGYTF.